The subject of this entry is one TCR beta chain. The sample holds other DNA sequences that translate to the same CDR3. Only in-frame clones appear in the TCRdb table, and some are missing; sequencing was by immunoSEQ multiplex PCR. The table includes roughly 2.2 million clones, 85% to 95% detected once. Germline V gene data show CDR1 as SGDLS and CDR2 as YYNGEE. V was shortened by 0 bases and J by 3 bases, with 5 bases between the two germline ends. This CDR3 has 13 residues. These data belong to a study of shared clonotypes between healthy human individuals. The sequence came from a man aged 18 to 35 in good health. Some clones in this sample may be carry-over from other donors' samples. The genes are TRBV9 and TRBJ2-3, with D hard to call. What was sequenced was naive CD4+ T cells from PBMCs. The subset denotes: CD45RA+ positively selected. CDR3: CASSVARTDTQYF. CDR3 coding DNA: TGTGCCAGCAGCGTAGCGAGAACAGATACGCAGTATTTT. Full variable domain (rest looked up from reference TRBV9 and TRBJ2-3): DSGVTQTPKHLITATGQRVTLRCSPRSGDLSVYWYQQSLDQGLQFLIQYYNGEERAKGNILERFSAQQFPDLHSELNLSSLELGDSALYFCASSVARTDTQYFGPGTRLTVL.